The 11 T cell receptor beta chains listed next were all sequenced from one sample in a study of blood T cell repertoires in COVID-19 (dated by TCRdb to 2019 to 2021). The library was built by means of the immunoSEQ multiplex PCR assay. The immuneACCESS repertoire file appears here via TCRdb, limited to in-frame rearrangements. These files lack a portion of the clones; in checked studies, under half of the deficit traces to unresolved V genes, and the cause of the others is not known. In all, the sample holds more than 45,000 clones, and around 80% of those were seen once. The top ten hold around a fifth of the sample. Sequencing was carried out using peripheral blood. The receptor source for this set is an older woman with acute or convalescent COVID-19.

The CDR3 nucleotides are TGTGCCAGCAGCGGGCGCGTCCAAAACATTCAGTACTTC. Translated: CASSGRVQNIQYF. The chain uses TRBV7-2 and TRBJ2-4; no clear D gene. Germline V gives CDR1 SGHTA, CDR2 FQGNSA. The CDR3 sequence is 13 residues long. Trimming removed 5 bases from V and 5 bases from J, with 10 bases in between. The entire variable domain, with the rest obtained from reference TRBV7-2 and TRBJ2-4, is as follows: GAGVSQSPSNKVTEKGKDVELRCDPISGHTALYWYRQSLGQGLEFLIYFQGNSAPDKSGLPSDRFSAERTGGSVSTLTIQRTQQEDSAVYLCASSGRVQNIQYFGAGTRLSVL.

This clone was picked up a small number of times. The chain carries TRBV24-1 and TRBJ1-5; 7 nucleotides match TRBD1. Germline values: CDR1 KGHDR, CDR2 SFDVKD. Trimming took 7 bases from V and 7 from J; bases not matched to a gene: 6. The CDR3 has 13 amino acids. CDR3 loop: CATSRGLGQPQHF. DNA for the CDR3: TGTGCCACCAGCAGGGGGTTAGGGCAGCCCCAGCATTTT.

The chain joins TRBV19 to TRBJ2-2; 7 positions match TRBD1. This CDR3 spans 14 amino acids. V lost 11 bases to trimming and J lost 0 bases; unmatched junction nucleotides: 6. Per germline, CDR1 LNHDA and CDR2 SQIVND (reference sequence). The CDR3 sequence: CASKTGTNTGELFF. DNA of the CDR3: TGTGCCTCAAAGACAGGGACGAACACCGGGGAGCTGTTTTTT.

This rearrangement joins TRBV10-3 to TRBJ2-7, with 12 nucleotides matching TRBD1. The CDR3 is 15 residues long. V gave up 0 bases and J gave up 4 bases; unmatched junction bases: 1. Per the germline V gene, CDR1 is ENHRY and CDR2 is SYGVKD. The CDR3 DNA sequence: TGTGCCATCAGTGAGTCGGGACAGGGGGCTTACGAGCAGTACTTC. Amino acids: CAISESGQGAYEQYF.

This sequence joins TRBV5-1 and TRBJ1-1; tentatively, D is TRBD1 (6 bases). V lost 5 bases and J 0 bases, leaving 8 bases between the germline ends. The CDR3 length is 13 residues. Germline V gene lookup returns CDR1 SGHRS and CDR2 YFSETQ. The CDR3 coding sequence is TGCGCCAGCAGGGGACAAATGAACACTGAAGCTTTCTTT. It yields the protein CASRGQMNTEAFF.

The genes are TRBV4-1 and TRBJ2-7; TRBD2 matches at 10 bases. The CDR3 spans 15 residues. Trimming took 5 bases from V and 5 from J; bases not matched to a gene: 9. Germline V gene lookup returns CDR1 MGHRA and CDR2 YSYEKL. The CDR3 bases are TGCGCCAGCAGCTTTTATAGCGGGGGGCGGAACGAGCAGTACTTC. It encodes CASSFYSGGRNEQYF.

This clone was counted a few times. The chain combines TRBV3-1 (or the pseudogene TRBV3-2) with TRBJ2-6, with D tentatively TRBD1 (5 bases). V gave up 4 bases and J gave up 2 bases, with 15 bases separating them. The germline CDR1 and CDR2 sequences are LGHDT and YNNKEL (reference sequence). This CDR3 is built from 17 residues. The CDR3 spells CASSPLGAAPGANVLTF. The DNA of the CDR3 is TGTGCCAGCAGCCCCCTTGGGGCCGCGCCTGGGGCCAACGTCCTGACTTTC.

The genes are TRBV30 and TRBJ1-2, with 7 bases aligning to TRBD1. The V gene end was trimmed by 0 bases and the J gene end by 7 bases; junction bases not matched to a gene: 14. The CDR3 is made up of 16 amino acids. The V gene's germline CDR1 is GTSNPN and CDR2 SVGIG (reference sequence). The CDR3: CAWSVLVDRPMGGYTF. The CDR3 DNA follows: TGTGCCTGGAGTGTACTGGTGGACAGGCCCATGGGTGGCTACACCTTC.

The J gene is TRBJ2-7, the V gene TRBV11-3, with D possibly matching TRBD2 (6 bases). Germline loops: CDR1 SGHNT, CDR2 YENEEA. There are 13 residues in the CDR3. The ends were cut back, 4 bases at V and 6 bases at J, with 13 bases in the middle. This CDR3 reads CASSSRGSLEQYF. The CDR3, as DNA: TGTGCCAGCAGCTCTCGGGGGAGCCTCGAGCAGTACTTC.

As to this clone: One junction end disagrees with the germline gene, perhaps due to a read error. This chain links TRBV6-1 with TRBJ1-4; TRBD1 matches 7 bases. There are 14 residues in the CDR3. The germline V gene has CDR1 MNHNS and CDR2 SASEGT. The CDR3 sequence: CASSEDRANEKLFF. Written as DNA, the CDR3 is TGTGCCAGCAGCGAAGACAGGGCTAATGAAAAACTGTTTTTT.

The genes are TRBV18 and TRBJ1-2, with 8 bases fitting TRBD1. The junction had 12 bases not matched to a gene; V was cut back by 3 bases and J by 9 bases. CDR1 KGHSH and CDR2 LQKENI come from the germline V gene. This CDR3 has 15 residues. The CDR3 reads CASSPPGQAYGRYTF. For the CDR3, the DNA is TGTGCCAGCTCACCCCCGGGACAGGCGTACGGTCGCTACACCTTC.